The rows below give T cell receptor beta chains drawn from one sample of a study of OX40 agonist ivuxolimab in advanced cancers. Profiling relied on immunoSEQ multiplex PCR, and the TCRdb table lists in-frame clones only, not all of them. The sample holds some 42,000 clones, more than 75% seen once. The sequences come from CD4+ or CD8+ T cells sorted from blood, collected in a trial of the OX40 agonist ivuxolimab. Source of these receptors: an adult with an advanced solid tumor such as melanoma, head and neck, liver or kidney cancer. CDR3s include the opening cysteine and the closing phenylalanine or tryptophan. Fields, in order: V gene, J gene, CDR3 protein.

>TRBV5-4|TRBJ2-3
CASSLRPGTDTQYF
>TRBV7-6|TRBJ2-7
CASTAGPTGFYEQYF
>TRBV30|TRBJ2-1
CALKREGNEQFF
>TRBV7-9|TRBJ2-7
CASSLVGTPAGEQYF
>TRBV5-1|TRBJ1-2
CASSSSDRDIDGYTF
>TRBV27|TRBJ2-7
CASSTSGAYEQYF
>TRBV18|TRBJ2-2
CASSRQGSRSTGELFF
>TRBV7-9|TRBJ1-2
CASSPGDYGYTF
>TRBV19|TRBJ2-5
CASSPSGAAQQETQYF
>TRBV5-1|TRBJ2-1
CASSLPSVSYNEQFF
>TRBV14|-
CASSPMRLAGNYEQYF
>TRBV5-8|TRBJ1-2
CASSRGPNYGYTF
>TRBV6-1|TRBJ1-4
CASSEERGRTNEKLFF
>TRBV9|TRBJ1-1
CASSVERDRGLGTEAFF
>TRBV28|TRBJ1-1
CASSLSRGGTEAFF
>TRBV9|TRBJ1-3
CASSVEGASGNTIYF
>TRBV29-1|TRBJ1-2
CSVELYAGGGYGYTF
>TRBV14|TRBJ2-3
CASSQDPGASSTDTQYF
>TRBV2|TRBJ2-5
CARGRVSQETQYF
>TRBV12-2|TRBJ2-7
CASRIPHSGLSYEQYF
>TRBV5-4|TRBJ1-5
CASSLAPGNQPQHF
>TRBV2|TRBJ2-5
CASTGRAIVKETQYF
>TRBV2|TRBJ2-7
CASSETGYEQYF
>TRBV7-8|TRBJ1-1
CATDRVVTEAFF
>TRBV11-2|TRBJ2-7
CASSSGLIPYEQYF
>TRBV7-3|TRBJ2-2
CASSLSGENTGELFF
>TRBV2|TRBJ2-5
CASRPTSGGQETQYF
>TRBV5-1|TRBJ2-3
CASSLAGTGSDTQYF
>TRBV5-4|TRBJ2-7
CASSRTSGPPPYEQYF
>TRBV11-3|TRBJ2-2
CASSLRDSTGELFF
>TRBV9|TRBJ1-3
CASSVWGSSGNTIYF
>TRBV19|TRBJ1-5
CAIGQGGQPQHF
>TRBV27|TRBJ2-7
CASSSRTSGVYEQYF
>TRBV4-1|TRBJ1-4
CASSQGAGQGYEKLFF
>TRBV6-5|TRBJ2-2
CASRTAGELFF
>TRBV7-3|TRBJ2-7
CASSLGLGGEEYF
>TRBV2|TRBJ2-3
CASRPGQGRSDTQYF
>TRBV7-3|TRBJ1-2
CASSLTGYGYTF
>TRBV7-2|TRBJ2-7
CASSLGRAGALDEQYF
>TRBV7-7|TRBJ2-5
CASSPGPGRQETQYF
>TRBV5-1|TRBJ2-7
CASSRDRDEQYF
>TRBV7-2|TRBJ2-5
CASSLMTAQETQYF